This T cell receptor (beta chain) was documented in a study of T cell repertoires and HLA-DP antigens. After about 16 days' expansion, CD4+ cells were restimulated less than 25 h with HeLa expressing allogeneic DPB1. Retrovirally transduced HeLa cells with HLA-DPA1/DPB1, HLA-DM, invariant chain and CD80 served as stimulators. Untouched CD4+ T cells were isolated by negative selection, averaging about 98% purity. Notes on the study in general: Responder cells were total CD4+ cells with a HeLa antigen-presenting system.

V lost 1 base, J lost 3 bases, and 9 bases lay in between. From germline, CDR1 is SEHNR and CDR2 FQNEAQ (reference sequence). This CDR3 spans 14 amino acids. The assay was immunoSEQ multiplex PCR, and TCRdb's table has in-frame clones only and misses some. Of about 2,500 clones in the sample, about 76% were seen once. This chain joins TRBV7-9 and TRBJ1-2; D not resolved. The sequenced material came from CD137- CD4+ T cells from cultured PBMCs. The TCR sequence derives from a man aged 55 to 70 in good health and CMV-seronegative. The CDR3 sequence: CASSLGSGDYGYTF. CDR3 sequence (DNA): TGTGCCAGCAGCTTAGGCTCGGGTGACTATGGCTACACCTTC.